This T cell receptor beta chain was captured in a study of blood T cell repertoires in COVID-19. As for the study in general: Samples of COVID-19 (acute and convalescent) were obtained from the United States, Italy and Spain. From T cells, B-cell-depleted T cells, or PBMCs came the material, which was cDNA or gDNA.

Germline CDR1 is LGHNA and CDR2 is YNFKEQ. The CDR3 has 15 amino acids. J was trimmed by 0 bases and V by 5 bases; bases with no gene match: 5. Per the study methods: Amplification of reference gene primers was used by the study to estimate nucleated cell counts. The assay was immunoSEQ multiplex PCR, and TCRdb's table has in-frame clones only and misses some. From that table come the V and J calls and clone size; the DNA was used to work out D and trimming. The sample carries about 170,000 clones, over 70% recorded once. Sequencing input: peripheral blood. The rearrangement links TRBV4-2 to TRBJ1-1; 8 nucleotides align to TRBD1. The receptor's source is a woman in her 70s who had recovered from COVID-19. For the CDR3, the DNA is TGTGCCAGCAGCGGGACAGGAGACCTGAACACTGAAGCTTTCTTT. Translated: CASSGTGDLNTEAFF.